Detailed here is one T cell receptor (beta chain). The antigen remains undetermined. One end of the junction does not line up with germline, which may come from a read error. The sample is drawn from a study of T cell repertoires in cytomegalovirus infection. The overall study: The public TCR beta signatures pointed to both CMV infection and matching HLA type.

A single record per CDR3 protein comes from TCRdb applying MiXCR to the reads. The repertoire has roughly 990,000 distinct CDR3 sequences, about a third of them found once; the top ten carry roughly 13%. Overall study findings and caveats: Cumulative public TCR beta family frequency identified carriers of CMV plus the relevant HLA.

CDR3 size: 13 residues. The source is a human donor in good health (CMV status not recorded). Some clones in this sample may be carry-over from other donors' samples. Sequenced here: cultured CD8+ T cells from PBMCs, sampled from culture after CMV antigen stimulation. The chain combines TRBV12-3 or TRBV12-4 with TRBJ1-5; tentatively, D is TRBD1 (5 bases). The CDR3 loop reads CVSSLGGDQPQHF. The DNA for the CDR3 is TGTGTCAGCAGCCTTGGGGGGGATCAGCCCCAGCATTTT.